These T cell receptor beta chains were read from a single sample in a study of cytomegalovirus exposure and HLA in healthy donors. TCRdb keeps only in-frame clones here, not all; method: immunoSEQ multiplex PCR. The table has around 56,000 clones, 93% seen once. The sample consisted of PBMCs. These receptor sequences come from a woman between 18 and 29 years old in good health and CMV-seropositive. The CDR3 runs from the conserved cysteine through the conserved F or W. Each record gives: J gene, clone size, D gene, V gene, CDR3 DNA, CDR3 protein. A D gene is named only where the DNA matches it firmly. Clone size is shown for a subset of rows, as once, few, many or a class of expanded clone.

J: TRBJ2-1; size: once; D: TRBD2; V: TRBV29-1; DNA: TGCAGCGTCCCTCTGGGGCTAGCGGGGAATGAGCAGTTCTTC; CDR3: CSVPLGLAGNEQFF
J: TRBJ1-5; size: .; D: .; V: TRBV11-2; DNA: TGTGCCAGCAGCTTAGACAGGGCAACTCAGCCCCAGCATTTT; CDR3: CASSLDRATQPQHF
J: TRBJ2-7; size: .; D: .; V: TRBV27; DNA: TGTGCCAGCAGTACCAGGGTGAGCACCTACGAGCAGTACTTC; CDR3: CASSTRVSTYEQYF
J: TRBJ2-2; size: few; D: TRBD1; V: TRBV7-3; DNA: TGTGCCAGCAGCTTAACGTACGGAACAGGGGAAGGGAGCACCGGGGAGCTGTTTTTT; CDR3: CASSLTYGTGEGSTGELFF
J: TRBJ2-3; size: .; D: TRBD2; V: TRBV6-1; DNA: TGTGCCAGCAGTGAACGGCGGGGGGGCGGAGATACGCAGTATTTT; CDR3: CASSERRGGGDTQYF
J: TRBJ2-1; size: .; D: .; V: TRBV6-1; DNA: TGTGCCAGCAGTGAACGGCCCCGACTTGAGCAGTTCTTC; CDR3: CASSERPRLEQFF
J: TRBJ1-6; size: .; D: .; V: TRBV7-2; DNA: TGTGCCAGCAGCCCAGAAGTAAGCTCCTATAATTCACCCCTCCACTTT; CDR3: CASSPEVSSYNSPLHF
J: TRBJ2-5; size: .; D: TRBD1; V: TRBV4-1; DNA: TGCGCCAGCAGCCAAGGTCGGGGAGGGGTGACAGGGGGCGTCCAGACCCAGTACTTC; CDR3: CASSQGRGGVTGGVQTQYF
J: TRBJ2-3; size: .; D: .; V: TRBV4-3; DNA: TGCGCCAGCAGCCAAGGCGGGGTCACGCAGTATTTT; CDR3: CASSQGGVTQYF
J: TRBJ1-5; size: .; D: .; V: TRBV6-1; DNA: TGTGCCAGCAGTGATCACAGGGGCAATCAGCCCCAGCATTTT; CDR3: CASSDHRGNQPQHF
J: TRBJ1-1; size: .; D: .; V: TRBV19; DNA: TGTGCCAGTACCTATTCTCAGGGGAGAACTGAAGCTTTCTTT; CDR3: CASTYSQGRTEAFF
J: TRBJ1-3; size: .; D: TRBD1; V: TRBV6-1; DNA: TGTGCCAGCAGTGACTGGAGGTCCGGGACAGCTTACTCTGGAAACACCATATATTTT; CDR3: CASSDWRSGTAYSGNTIYF
J: TRBJ2-1; size: .; D: TRBD2; V: TRBV7-9; DNA: TGTGCCAGCAGCACCTCGGATAAGGGACTAGCACACAATGAGCAGTTCTTC; CDR3: CASSTSDKGLAHNEQFF
J: TRBJ2-7; size: .; D: TRBD2; V: TRBV4-2; DNA: TGTGCCAGCAGCCAAGCCTCGGTAGCGGGGCCCCCCTACGAGCAGTACTTC; CDR3: CASSQASVAGPPYEQYF
J: TRBJ2-2; size: once; D: TRBD1; V: TRBV7-2; DNA: TGTGCCAGCAGCTCCTTACCGGGACAGATGAACACCGGGGAGCTGTTTTTT; CDR3: CASSSLPGQMNTGELFF
J: TRBJ2-2; size: .; D: TRBD1; V: TRBV5-1; DNA: TGCGCCAGCAGCGGGACACCGGGACAGACCCCCCGGTGGGCCGGGGAGCTGTTTTTT; CDR3: CASSGTPGQTPRWAGELFF
J: TRBJ2-7; size: .; D: .; V: TRBV9; DNA: TGTGCCAGCAGCACGCGTATTCGAGACGAGCAGTACTTC; CDR3: CASSTRIRDEQYF
J: TRBJ1-5; size: .; D: TRBD1; V: TRBV5-6; DNA: TGTGCCAGCAGCTTGTTGACAGGGGGTAGCAATCGGCCCCAGCATTTT; CDR3: CASSLLTGGSNRPQHF
J: TRBJ2-3; size: .; D: TRBD2; V: TRBV7-9; DNA: TGTGCCAGCAGCTCAACTAGCGGGGAAGGGCCCGGGCCAGATACGCAGTATTTT; CDR3: CASSSTSGEGPGPDTQYF
J: TRBJ2-1; size: .; D: TRBD2; V: TRBV7-9; DNA: TGTGCCAGCAGCCCAGGACTAGCGGGGGGGCCCACATGGCTCTTC; CDR3: CASSPGLAGGPTWLF
J: TRBJ2-2; size: .; D: .; V: TRBV7-3; DNA: TGTGCCAGCAGCTTATCCCCCCCAGGGGCGAACACCGGGGAGCTGTTTTTT; CDR3: CASSLSPPGANTGELFF
J: TRBJ1-1; size: .; D: TRBD1; V: TRBV6-5; DNA: TGTGCCAGCAGCCCGACAGGGGAGCTCCGCACTGAAGCTTTCTTT; CDR3: CASSPTGELRTEAFF
J: TRBJ1-5; size: .; D: .; V: TRBV30; DNA: TGTGCCTGGAAAAACGCAGGTAGCAATCAGCCCCAGCATTTT; CDR3: CAWKNAGSNQPQHF
J: TRBJ1-6; size: .; D: TRBD1; V: TRBV6-1; DNA: TGTGCCAGCAGTGAAGGAGAGACAGGGGGTTCACCCCTCCACTTT; CDR3: CASSEGETGGSPLHF
J: TRBJ2-1; size: .; D: .; V: TRBV5-6; DNA: TGTGCCAGCAGCTTGGGTGGGCCCTCGGATGAGCAGTTCTTC; CDR3: CASSLGGPSDEQFF
J: TRBJ2-1; size: .; D: TRBD2; V: TRBV11-3; DNA: TGTGCCAGCAGCTCAAGGACTAGCGGGTCAGGCAATGAGCAGTTCTTC; CDR3: CASSSRTSGSGNEQFF
J: TRBJ2-2; size: once; D: TRBD2; V: TRBV4-1; DNA: TGCGCCAGCAGCCATATAGCGGGGGGCTACACCGGGGAGCTGTTTTTT; CDR3: CASSHIAGGYTGELFF
J: TRBJ2-7; size: .; D: TRBD2; V: TRBV5-1; DNA: TGCGCCAGCCGCCGGGGGGGTGGGGACTACGAGCAGTACTTC; CDR3: CASRRGGGDYEQYF
J: TRBJ2-2; size: .; D: .; V: TRBV10-1; DNA: TGCGCCAGCAGTGAGTCGATAGGGGGGGCCTTGAACACCGGGGAGCTGTTTTTT; CDR3: CASSESIGGALNTGELFF
J: TRBJ2-1; size: .; D: .; V: TRBV5-1; DNA: TGCGCCAGCAGCTTGGTTCTAGGGAGCTCCTACAATGAGCAGTTCTTC; CDR3: CASSLVLGSSYNEQFF
J: TRBJ2-7; size: .; D: TRBD1; V: TRBV7-2; DNA: TGTGCCAGCAGCTTAGACTTGGGTGGAACGGGACAGTTGTACGAGCAGTACTTC; CDR3: CASSLDLGGTGQLYEQYF
J: TRBJ2-2; size: .; D: TRBD1; V: TRBV7-9; DNA: TGTGCCCCCGGGACAGAGAACACCGGGGAGCTGTTTTTT; CDR3: CAPGTENTGELFF
J: TRBJ2-1; size: .; D: TRBD1; V: TRBV19; DNA: TGTGCCAGTAGGGGTCTAGGGGGCTCAAGAGACAATGAGCAGTTCTTC; CDR3: CASRGLGGSRDNEQFF
J: TRBJ2-5; size: .; D: .; V: TRBV5-1; DNA: TGCGCCAGCGCTGAGAGGCGCCAAGAGACCCAGTACTTC; CDR3: CASAERRQETQYF
J: TRBJ2-2; size: .; D: .; V: TRBV2; DNA: TGTGCCAGCACGGGGTTACCTCGGACCGGGGAGCTGTTTTTT; CDR3: CASTGLPRTGELFF
J: TRBJ2-1; size: .; D: .; V: TRBV7-9; DNA: TGTGCCAGCAGCTCCGACCGGGATGAGCAGTTCTTC; CDR3: CASSSDRDEQFF
J: TRBJ1-2; size: .; D: .; V: TRBV28; DNA: TGTGCCAGCAGTTTAACGGGGTGGAAAGGCTACACCTTC; CDR3: CASSLTGWKGYTF
J: TRBJ2-2; size: .; D: .; V: TRBV25-1; DNA: TGTGCCAGCAGTGAATCTTCCTCAGTGGGGCGGAACACCGGGGAGCTGTTTTTT; CDR3: CASSESSSVGRNTGELFF
J: TRBJ1-1; size: once; D: .; V: TRBV4-3; DNA: TGCGCCAGCAGCCAAGAACGGGTCACCCCACCTGAAGCTTTCTTT; CDR3: CASSQERVTPPEAFF
J: TRBJ2-3; size: .; D: TRBD1; V: TRBV6-5; DNA: TGTGCCAGCAGCCCCGGGACAGGGGGCAAAGATACGCAGTATTTT; CDR3: CASSPGTGGKDTQYF
J: TRBJ2-1; size: .; D: .; V: TRBV25-1; DNA: TGTGCCAGCGGCAGGGCAGGGAACTACAATGAGCAGTTCTTC; CDR3: CASGRAGNYNEQFF
J: TRBJ2-1; size: .; D: TRBD2; V: TRBV6-6; DNA: TGTGCCTCCCGCGGCAAGCGGGGGGTCAGGGGGGATGAGCAGTTCTTC; CDR3: CASRGKRGVRGDEQFF
J: TRBJ2-7; size: .; D: TRBD1; V: TRBV15; DNA: TGTGCCACCAGGGTGGGCAGGGGGACCTACGAGCAGTACTTC; CDR3: CATRVGRGTYEQYF
J: TRBJ1-5; size: .; D: TRBD1; V: TRBV4-3; DNA: TGCGCCAGCAGCCAAGACCTATGGACAGGGGGCGAGGGTCAGCCCCAGCATTTT; CDR3: CASSQDLWTGGEGQPQHF
J: TRBJ1-3; size: .; D: .; V: TRBV27; DNA: TGTGCCAGCAGCCCTGACGGCCTGGGCAACACCATATATTTT; CDR3: CASSPDGLGNTIYF
J: TRBJ2-7; size: .; D: TRBD1; V: TRBV27; DNA: TGTGCCAGCAGCAAGCTTCGGACAGGCTTTACCTACGAGCAGTACTTC; CDR3: CASSKLRTGFTYEQYF
J: TRBJ2-4; size: once; D: TRBD2; V: TRBV11-2; DNA: TGTGCCAGCAGCTTAGACCCTAGCGGGGGAGTAGCCAAAAACATTCAGTACTTC; CDR3: CASSLDPSGGVAKNIQYF
J: TRBJ1-4; size: .; D: .; V: TRBV30; DNA: TGTGCCTGGGCGGGGTTCCCTAGAACTAATGAAAAACTGTTTTTT; CDR3: CAWAGFPRTNEKLFF
J: TRBJ1-3; size: .; D: TRBD1; V: TRBV11-2; DNA: TGTGCCAGCAGCCCTGGGACAGGGACCGGAAACACCATATATTTT; CDR3: CASSPGTGTGNTIYF
J: TRBJ2-2; size: .; D: TRBD1; V: TRBV27; DNA: TGTGCCAGCATGACAGGGGATACCGGGGAGCTGTTTTTT; CDR3: CASMTGDTGELFF
J: TRBJ1-1; size: .; D: TRBD1; V: TRBV7-2; DNA: TGTGCCAGCAGCCTTACAGGGGGGAACACTGAAGCTTTCTTT; CDR3: CASSLTGGNTEAFF
J: TRBJ2-7; size: .; D: .; V: TRBV7-2; DNA: TGTGCCAGCAGCTTGGGGCTAGTCTACTACGAGCAGTACTTC; CDR3: CASSLGLVYYEQYF